The 31 T cell receptor beta chains below were found in one sample sequenced in a study of blood T cell repertoires in COVID-19. The data were produced by immunoSEQ multiplex PCR, yet TCRdb's version contains in-frame clones alone and is incomplete. Among about 370,000 clones listed, 75% to 90% were seen once. The specimen was PBMCs or T cells enriched from blood (not recorded which). These receptors all stem from a man between 18 and 29 years old who had recovered from COVID-19.

The chain links TRBV7-3 to TRBJ1-2, with 7 bases matching TRBD1. CDR3 length: 15 amino acids. Germline CDR1 reads SGHTA; CDR2 reads FQGTGA. V gave up 1 base and J gave up 2 bases; unmatched junction bases: 4. CDR3 sequence: CASSLMGGQNYGYTF. In DNA form, the CDR3 reads TGTGCCAGCAGCTTAATGGGGGGACAGAACTATGGCTACACCTTC.

The chain recombines TRBV9 with TRBJ1-5; 7 bases are shared with TRBD1. The CDR3 consists of 15 residues. CDR1 and CDR2 from the germline V gene are SGDLS and YYNGEE. V trimming: 1 base; J trimming: 2 bases; junction bases outside the gene matches: 3. In nucleotides, the CDR3 is TGTGCCAGCAGCGTAAGACAGGGCGGCAATCAGCCCCAGCATTTT. Amino acid sequence: CASSVRQGGNQPQHF.

The chain joins TRBV9 to TRBJ1-2; TRBD1 is a possible D gene (5 bases). Germline loops: CDR1 SGDLS, CDR2 YYNGEE. The CDR3 consists of 14 residues. V lost 0 bases and J 6 bases, leaving 12 bases between the germline ends. The CDR3 loop reads CASSVGLTGDGYTF. The DNA for the CDR3 is TGTGCCAGCAGCGTAGGCCTCACGGGGGATGGCTACACCTTC.

The chain uses TRBV30 and TRBJ1-2; TRBD1 is a possible D gene (5 bases). V was cut by 3 bases and J by 3 bases, with 14 bases left in between. From germline, CDR1 is GTSNPN and CDR2 SVGIG (reference sequence). The CDR3 is 14 residues long. CDR3 amino acids: CAWSFSGMDYGYTF. Written as DNA, the CDR3 is TGTGCCTGGAGCTTTTCAGGGATGGACTATGGCTACACCTTC.

The gene calls are TRBV6-5 and TRBJ1-2, with TRBD1 identical over 10 bases. V lost 7 bases and J lost 8; bases outside the gene matches: 10. This CDR3 is built from 14 residues. In germline, CDR1 is MNHEY, CDR2 SVGAGI. CDR3 amino acids: CASTAGTGVFGYTF. CDR3 DNA: TGTGCCAGCACCGCCGGGACAGGGGTGTTCGGCTACACCTTC.

Here the CDR3 DNA reads TGTGCCAGCAGGTACCGACAGGGGAGCCCTAACTCTGGGGCCAACGTCCTGACTTTC. It codes for CASRYRQGSPNSGANVLTF. V and J are TRBV21-1 and TRBJ2-6; the table's TRBD1 call for D was not verified on the DNA. TRBV21-1 is deemed a pseudogene. This CDR3 comprises 19 residues.

This clone was seen more than once but under ten times. J is TRBJ2-2 and V is TRBV9, with D unresolved. V lost 0 bases and J 4 bases, leaving 4 bases between the germline ends. The CDR3 is made up of 13 amino acids. Germline values: CDR1 SGDLS, CDR2 YYNGEE. Written as DNA, the CDR3 is TGTGCCAGCAGCGTAGACGGCACCGGGGAGCTGTTTTTT. It yields the protein CASSVDGTGELFF.

This chain joins TRBV19 and TRBJ1-6; possibly TRBD1 for D (6 bases). CDR1 is LNHDA and CDR2 is SQIVND in the germline V gene (reference sequence). The CDR3 loop spans 14 amino acids. Trimming pared 7 bases from V and 13 bases from J, leaving 20 bases between. As DNA, the CDR3 is TGTGCCAGTACACAACAGGGACCCGGGTCGCCCCTCCACTTT. Translating it yields CASTQQGPGSPLHF.

This chain links TRBV6-5 with TRBJ2-3, with TRBD2 matching 10 bases. The V segment lost 6 bases and the J segment 3 bases; nucleotides outside the gene matches: 6. CDR1 and CDR2 (germline): MNHEY, SVGAGI. There are 15 residues in the CDR3. In nucleotides, the CDR3 is TGTGCCAGCAGACTATGGACTAGCGGAACAGATACGCAGTATTTT. Its translation: CASRLWTSGTDTQYF.

The sample holds many counts of this clone. J is TRBJ1-2 and V is TRBV19; no definite D call. V lost 4 bases and J lost 1, with 10 bases in between. Germline assignment: CDR1 LNHDA and CDR2 SQIVND (reference sequence). The CDR3 totals 14 residues. The CDR3 sequence: CASSTPGINYGYTF. CDR3 nucleotide sequence: TGTGCCAGTAGTACGCCCGGGATTAACTATGGCTACACCTTC. The variable domain in full, completed from reference TRBV19 and TRBJ1-2, reads DGGITQSPKYLFRKEGQNVTLSCEQNLNHDAMYWYRQDPGQGLRLIYYSQIVNDFQKGDIAEGYSVSREKKESFPLTVTSAQKNPTAFYLCASSTPGINYGYTFGSGTRLTVV.

The chain employs TRBV5-1 and TRBJ1-3; perhaps TRBD1 as D (5 bases). Deletions cut 5 bases from V and 0 bases from J, with 15 bases between. CDR1 and CDR2 (germline): SGHRS, YFSETQ. The length of the CDR3 is 16 residues. CDR3 region: CASRPGLLHSGNTIYF. CDR3 DNA sequence: TGCGCCAGCAGGCCGGGACTTCTCCACTCTGGAAACACCATATATTTT.

The chain couples TRBV4-1 to TRBJ2-3, with D possibly being TRBD2 (5 bases). The germline V and J ends were trimmed by 0 bases and 4 bases, with 11 bases remaining between them. This CDR3 is 15 amino acids long. CDR1 and CDR2 (germline): MGHRA, YSYEKL. DNA of the CDR3: TGCGCCAGCAGCCAAGATGAGTTCGGGGCAGATACGCAGTATTTT. It encodes CASSQDEFGADTQYF.

V usage is TRBV4-3 and J usage is TRBJ1-5; 8 nucleotides match TRBD1. The CDR3 is made up of 15 amino acids. Trimming at V came to 4 bases and at J to 4 bases, leaving 6 bases not matched to a gene. In germline, CDR1 is LGHNA, CDR2 YSLEER. In DNA, the CDR3 is TGCGCCAGCAGCCGAGAGACAGGGGATAATCAGCCCCAGCATTTT. Protein: CASSRETGDNQPQHF.

The gene calls are TRBV24-1 and TRBJ2-1; 8 bases agree with TRBD1. Trimming cost V 3 bases and J 3 bases; bases outside gene matches: 9. This CDR3 contains 17 residues. Looked up from germline, CDR1 is KGHDR and CDR2 is SFDVKD. The CDR3 DNA reads as TGTGCCACCAGTGATGACAGGGGTCGATCTATCTACAATGAGCAGTTCTTC. Translation gives CATSDDRGRSIYNEQFF.

V usage is TRBV4-1 and J usage is TRBJ2-7; weak D call: TRBD2 (5 bases). Germline V gene data show CDR1 as MGHRA and CDR2 as YSYEKL. V was shortened by 0 bases and J by 2 bases, with 8 bases between the two germline ends. This CDR3 is 14 amino acids long. The CDR3 DNA follows: TGCGCCAGCAGCCAAGATACCGGGACCTACGAGCAGTACTTC. It encodes CASSQDTGTYEQYF.

This clone came up once. The chain is built from TRBV5-4 and TRBJ1-2; 8 nucleotides agree with TRBD1. The trim removed 5 bases at V and 8 bases at J, leaving 8 bases unmatched. Germline assignment: CDR1 SGHNT and CDR2 YYREEE (reference sequence). CDR3 length equals 13 residues. CDR3 sequence reads: CASSGQGKVGYTF. The DNA of the CDR3 is TGTGCCAGCAGTGGACAGGGAAAGGTCGGCTACACCTTC.

The chain uses TRBV5-4 and TRBJ2-5; 15 bases agree with TRBD2. Unmatched junction bases numbered 5, after V lost 4 bases and J lost 4 bases. The CDR3 runs to 16 residues. Germline V gene sequence: CDR1 SGHNT, CDR2 YYREEE (reference sequence). CDR3 bases: TGTGCCAGCAGCAGCGGGACTAGCGGGAGGACAGAGACCCAGTACTTC. This translates into CASSSGTSGRTETQYF.

This clone was seen a single time. V is TRBV5-4 and J is TRBJ2-5, with D tentatively TRBD2 (6 bases). This CDR3 has 16 amino acids. Germline V gives CDR1 SGHNT, CDR2 YYREEE (reference sequence). The germline V and J ends were trimmed by 3 bases and 4 bases, with 19 bases remaining between them. Written as DNA, the CDR3 is TGTGCCAGCAGCTCCGCTCCGGAGGGCTCGGGAGAGACCCAGTACTTC. Protein sequence: CASSSAPEGSGETQYF.

The table lists this clone with a few counts. Here the CDR3 DNA reads TGTGCCACCGAGAAAGGGGCTACCATATATTTT. Amino acid sequence: CATEKGATIYF. The chain employs TRBV12-3 or TRBV12-4 and TRBJ1-3; TRBD1 might be the D (5 bases). Trimming stripped 10 bases from V and 10 bases from J, with 14 bases between. The CDR3 is 11 residues long.

The chain employs TRBV4-1 and TRBJ2-1, with 10 positions matching TRBD2. The length of the CDR3 is 17 residues. V trimming: 3 bases; J trimming: 4 bases; junction bases outside the gene matches: 9. CDR1 is MGHRA, CDR2 YSYEKL, per germline. This chain's CDR3 is CASSQPKLAGLYNEQFF. In nucleotides, the CDR3 is TGCGCCAGCAGCCAGCCGAAACTAGCGGGGCTATACAATGAGCAGTTCTTC.

The rearrangement links TRBV6-1 to TRBJ1-1, with D hard to call. CDR3 length: 17 residues. Germline V gene sequence: CDR1 MNHNS, CDR2 SASEGT. Deletions cut 2 bases from V and 4 bases from J, with 20 bases between. CDR3: CASSELPLDVAGTEAFF. The CDR3 region has the DNA TGTGCCAGCAGTGAACTACCCCTCGATGTTGCGGGCACTGAAGCTTTCTTT.

The chain carries TRBV18 and TRBJ1-3; 9 nucleotides agree with TRBD1. CDR1 is KGHSH and CDR2 is LQKENI in the germline V gene. This CDR3 is built from 16 residues. V shed 8 bases and J 2 bases; nucleotides not matched to a gene: 10. DNA for the CDR3: TGTGCCAGCCGACGAACCGGGACAGGGCCTGGAAACACCATATATTTT. It codes for CASRRTGTGPGNTIYF.

The CDR3 DNA follows: TGCGCCAGCAGCTTAGGTGCGCGGGATCAGCCCCAGCATTTT. Translating it yields CASSLGARDQPQHF. The chain employs TRBV5-1 and TRBJ1-5; the D is unclear. Germline-derived CDR1 and CDR2 are SGHRS and YFSETQ. V was shortened by 2 bases and J by 5 bases, with 11 bases between the two germline ends. The CDR3 sequence is 14 residues long.

This chain uses TRBV9 with TRBJ2-7; 9 positions match TRBD1. The CDR3 covers 14 residues. The J segment lost 3 bases and the V segment lost 3 bases, leaving 4 bases of the junction unmatched. Germline V gives CDR1 SGDLS, CDR2 YYNGEE. The DNA of the CDR3 is TGTGCCAGCAGCGAGGGGACAGGGAACTACGAGCAGTACTTC. It yields the protein CASSEGTGNYEQYF. Drawing the rest from reference TRBV9 and TRBJ2-7, the complete variable domain is DSGVTQTPKHLITATGQRVTLRCSPRSGDLSVYWYQQSLDQGLQFLIQYYNGEERAKGNILERFSAQQFPDLHSELNLSSLELGDSALYFCASSEGTGNYEQYFGPGTRLTVT.

V gene TRBV11-3 combines with J gene TRBJ1-1; D remains ambiguous. This CDR3 is 14 amino acids long. Germline CDR1 is SGHNT and CDR2 is YENEEA. With 0 bases removed from V and 0 bases from J, the gap between germline ends came to 5 bases. As DNA, the CDR3 is TGTGCCAGCAGCTTAGATTCTGTGAACACTGAAGCTTTCTTT. This gives the protein CASSLDSVNTEAFF.

The chain couples TRBV3-1 (or the pseudogene TRBV3-2) to TRBJ2-5, with TRBD2 matching over 11 bases. Germline V lookup: CDR1 LGHDT, CDR2 YNNKEL (reference sequence). The trim removed 5 bases at V and 5 bases at J, leaving 7 bases unmatched. The CDR3 extends over 15 amino acids. CDR3 coding DNA: TGTGCCAGCAGCGATACTAGCGGGGGAGGTGAGACCCAGTACTTC. Amino acid sequence: CASSDTSGGGETQYF.

This clone has a handful of counts. The chain has TRBV10-2 and TRBJ1-2; TRBD1 agrees at 12 bases. This CDR3 has 16 residues. Germline loops: CDR1 WSHSY, CDR2 SAAADI. V lost 6 bases, J lost 7 bases, and 12 bases stayed unmatched. CDR3 residues: CASRTLGGDRGPGYTF. Written as DNA, the CDR3 is TGCGCCAGCAGAACACTAGGGGGGGACAGGGGGCCTGGCTACACCTTC.

This rearrangement joins TRBV5-1 to TRBJ2-7; D is possibly TRBD1 (5 bases). CDR3 length: 14 amino acids. The V end lost 5 bases, the J end lost 2 bases, and 14 bases lay between the germline ends. CDR1 is SGHRS and CDR2 is YFSETQ in the germline V gene. CDR3 DNA: TGCGCCAGCAGGATGACAGCAGCGCCCTACGAGCAGTACTTC. It specifies CASRMTAAPYEQYF.

The rearrangement joins TRBV5-4 to TRBJ2-3; 13 nucleotides align to TRBD2. Germline V gene sequence: CDR1 SGHNT, CDR2 YYREEE (reference sequence). The CDR3 contains 17 residues. J was trimmed by 4 bases and V by 4 bases; bases with no gene match: 9. CDR3 sequence reads: CASSRGLAGEVADTQYF. The CDR3 DNA is TGTGCCAGCAGCCGAGGACTAGCGGGGGAGGTCGCAGATACGCAGTATTTT.

With regard to this clone: Other DNA sequences in the same sample also yield this CDR3. The chain carries TRBV5-4 and TRBJ2-7; D perhaps matches TRBD2 (5 bases). Germline V gives CDR1 SGHNT, CDR2 YYREEE (reference sequence). Trimming took off 3 bases at V and 0 bases at J, with 10 bases between the two ends. This CDR3 spans 14 amino acids. CDR3 sequence (DNA): TGTGCCAGCAGCTCGAGAGGGAGCTCCTACGAGCAGTACTTC. Amino acids: CASSSRGSSYEQYF.

V gene TRBV3-1 (or the pseudogene TRBV3-2) combines with J gene TRBJ2-4; D remains ambiguous. V was shortened by 0 bases and J by 8 bases, with 11 bases between the two germline ends. This CDR3 has 14 amino acids. Germline V gives CDR1 LGHDT, CDR2 YNNKEL (reference sequence). The CDR3 region is CASSQELFPDIQYF. The CDR3, as DNA: TGTGCCAGCAGCCAAGAGTTGTTTCCTGACATTCAGTACTTC.